This TCR beta chain stems from a study of vaccination and CD4 T cells after COVID-19. Background on the study: Cells were stimulated with overlapping spike peptide pools from SARS-CoV-2, HCoV-NL63, HCoV-OC43 and HCoV-229E. Study results and limitations: Researchers report that a median about 89% of reactive clones in convalescent patients surfaced only post-vaccination. Analysis of convalescent patients found that 304 of 307 vaccine-specific clones were spike mono-reactive. Median counts of SARS-CoV-2-reactive clonotypes increased from roughly 21 to 40; this difference was not significant.

Germline V gene lookup returns CDR1 LNHNV and CDR2 YYDKDF (reference sequence). Trimming left V 3 bases short and J 8 bases short, with 7 bases between. The length of the CDR3 is 11 residues. Oncomine TCR Beta short-read sequencing was applied to DNA from cultured CD4+ T cells. TCRdb re-called the PCR reads with MiXCR, one entry per CDR3 protein. Counted here are roughly 8,900 distinct CDR3 sequences, less than 55% occurring once; the ten biggest clones make up 9% to 15%. In this sample, this clonotype turned up a few times. Antigen specificity is unknown. Documented treatment: roughly ten-day PBMC culture with coronavirus spike peptide pools or control peptides (ViraFEST assay).

This TCR was sampled from a human donor who had recovered from COVID-19. The sequenced material came from CD4+ T cells from blood, cultured in vitro. The rearrangement joins TRBV15 to TRBJ2-5; D perhaps matches TRBD2 (5 bases). The CDR3 spells CATSSGITQYF. CDR3 nucleotide sequence: TGTGCCACCAGCAGCGGGATTACCCAGTACTTC.